This TCR beta chain is drawn from a study of blood T cell repertoires in COVID-19. As for the study in general: Samples came from the United States, Italy and Spain, spanning acute and convalescent COVID-19.

Original methodology: Using reference gene primer amplification, nucleated cell counts were estimated. The table came from immunoSEQ multiplex PCR; TCRdb's copy has only in-frame clones and leaves some out. The V and J calls and clone size come from that table; D and trimming were worked out from the DNA. The table has 200,000 to 250,000 clones, 70% to 90% seen once. Source material: PBMCs or T cells enriched from blood (not recorded which). The sequence derives from a woman in her thirties or forties with acute COVID-19.

The CDR3 DNA is TGCAGCGCCACAGGGACGGGCGGTCAGCCCCAGCATTTT. This sequence encodes CSATGTGGQPQHF. The chain uses TRBV29-1 and TRBJ1-5; D perhaps matches TRBD1 (6 bases). The CDR3 runs to 13 residues. CDR1 and CDR2 (germline): SQVTM, ANQGSEA. V lost 7 bases, J lost 6 bases, and 16 bases lay in between.